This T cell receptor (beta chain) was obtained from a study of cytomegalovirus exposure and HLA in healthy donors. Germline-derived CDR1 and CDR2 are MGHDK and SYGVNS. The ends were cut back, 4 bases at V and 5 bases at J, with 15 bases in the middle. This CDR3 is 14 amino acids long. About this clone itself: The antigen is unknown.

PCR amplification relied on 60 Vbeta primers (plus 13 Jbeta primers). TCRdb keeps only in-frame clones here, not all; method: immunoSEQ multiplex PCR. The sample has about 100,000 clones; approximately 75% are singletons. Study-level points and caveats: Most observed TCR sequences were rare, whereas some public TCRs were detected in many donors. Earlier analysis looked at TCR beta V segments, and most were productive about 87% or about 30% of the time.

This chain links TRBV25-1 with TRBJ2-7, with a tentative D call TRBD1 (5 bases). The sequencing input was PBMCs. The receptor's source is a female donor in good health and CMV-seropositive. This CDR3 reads CASSGRTGIHEQYF. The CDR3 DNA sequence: TGTGCCAGCAGTGGCCGAACAGGAATCCACGAGCAGTACTTC.